Listed here are 32 T cell receptor beta chains from one sample, sequenced in a study of T cells after yellow fever vaccination. One entry per CDR3 protein, called by TCRdb with MiXCR from the 5' RACE reads. The repertoire holds around 160,000 distinct CDR3 sequences, almost 7% seen once, with about 2.5% in the top ten. Here the sequenced sample was CD4+ T cells sorted from PBMCs, taken about 5 days after the first yellow fever vaccination. The receptors come from a man aged 18 to 29 who received the YFV17D yellow fever vaccine.

There are many counts of this clonotype. The gene calls are TRBV5-1 and TRBJ1-1, with D maybe TRBD1 (5 bases). The CDR3 spans 16 residues. CDR1 SGHRS and CDR2 YFSETQ come from the germline V gene. Trimming removed 0 bases at V and 0 bases at J, with 12 bases between. Written as DNA, the CDR3 is TGCGCCAGCAGCTTGGACTCAGGGACCTTGAACACTGAAGCTTTCTTT. Its protein is CASSLDSGTLNTEAFF. Supplemented by reference TRBV5-1 and TRBJ1-1, the full variable domain reads KAGVTQTPRYLIKTRGQQVTLSCSPISGHRSVSWYQQTPGQGLQFLFEYFSETQRNKGNFPGRFSGRQFSNSRSEMNVSTLELGDSALYLCASSLDSGTLNTEAFFGQGTRLTVV.

This clonotype appeared many times. This chain joins TRBV7-2 and TRBJ1-5; 7 bases are a match to TRBD1. CDR1 and CDR2 (germline): SGHTA, FQGNSA. The junction had 6 bases not matched to a gene; V was cut back by 5 bases and J by 5 bases. The CDR3 runs 14 residues. CDR3 in amino acids: CASSPNRGDQPQHF. The DNA of the CDR3 is TGTGCCAGCAGCCCAAACAGGGGAGATCAGCCCCAGCATTTT.

Many counts were recorded for this clonotype. The V call is TRBV6-1, the J call TRBJ2-2; D gene ambiguous. Germline CDR1 and CDR2: MNHNS and SASEGT. V dropped 1 base and J dropped 7 bases, with 10 bases sitting between them. The CDR3 is 14 residues long. This chain's CDR3 is CASSEGPWSGELFF. The CDR3 nucleotides read TGTGCCAGCAGTGAAGGGCCTTGGAGCGGGGAGCTGTTTTTT.

Many counts were recorded for this clonotype. This rearrangement joins TRBV6-1 to TRBJ2-2; no clear D. This CDR3 region has 15 residues. Trimming stripped 8 bases from V and 3 bases from J, with 16 bases between. The germline CDR1 and CDR2 sequences are MNHNS and SASEGT. Here the CDR3 reads CASPRPTSDTGELFF. DNA for the CDR3: TGTGCCAGCCCTAGACCAACCTCGGACACCGGGGAGCTGTTTTTT.

A remark on this clonotype: A clone one base away is much larger, so this may be a read error. The rearrangement joins TRBV6-2 or TRBV6-3 to TRBJ2-1; TRBD1 matches 8 bases. Germline assignment: CDR1 MNHEY and CDR2 SVGEGT. This CDR3 has 14 amino acids. In DNA, the CDR3 is TGTGCCAGCAGTGGGGACAGGTCCTACAATGAGCAGTCCTTC. This translates into CASSGDRSYNEQSF.

Ten or more counts support this clonotype. V and J are TRBV15 and TRBJ1-5; weak D call: TRBD1 (6 bases). The CDR3 has 15 residues. Looked up from germline, CDR1 is LNHNV and CDR2 is YYDKDF (reference sequence). Trimming pared 0 bases from V and 7 bases from J, leaving 13 bases between. This chain's CDR3 is CATSRDITGYQPQHF. The DNA for the CDR3 is TGTGCCACCAGCAGAGATATCACAGGGTACCAGCCCCAGCATTTT. Full variable domain (outside the CDR3, taken from reference TRBV15 and TRBJ1-5): DAMVIQNPRYQVTQFGKPVTLSCSQTLNHNVMYWYQQKSSQAPKLLFHYYDKDFNNEADTPDNFQSRRPNTSFCFLDIRSPGLGDTAMYLCATSRDITGYQPQHFGDGTRLSIL.

This clonotype was detected a few times. The chain links TRBV7-2 to TRBJ1-2, with D tentatively TRBD1 (6 bases). This CDR3 spans 15 amino acids. The V gene's germline CDR1 is SGHTA and CDR2 FQGNSA. Trimming took 0 bases from V and 5 from J, leaving 13 bases between them. CDR3 region: CASSLARGRTYGYTF. DNA of the CDR3: TGTGCCAGCAGCTTAGCGCGGGGGCGGACTTATGGCTACACCTTC.

A few counts support this clonotype. V is TRBV6-5 and J is TRBJ2-2, with 7 positions matching TRBD2. Trimming cost V 4 bases and J 6 bases; bases outside gene matches: 17. CDR3 length: 18 residues. Per germline, CDR1 MNHEY and CDR2 SVGAGI. CDR3 in amino acids: CASSSHTLVGEGSGELFF. Here the CDR3 DNA reads TGTGCCAGCAGTTCTCACACCTTGGTTGGGGAGGGCTCCGGGGAGCTGTTTTTT.

This clonotype was recorded at least ten times. The chain combines TRBV6-1 with TRBJ2-3; 7 nucleotides line up with TRBD2. Per the germline V gene, CDR1 is MNHNS and CDR2 is SASEGT. V was clipped by 4 bases and J by 1 base; unmatched bases: 11. CDR3 length: 17 amino acids. The CDR3 here is CASSGPGTKSGTDTQYF. The CDR3 DNA reads TGTGCCAGCAGTGGACCCGGGACTAAGTCGGGCACAGATACGCAGTATTTT.

The chain couples TRBV5-1 to TRBJ2-3, with a tentative D call TRBD2 (6 bases). CDR3 length equals 14 residues. Per germline, CDR1 SGHRS and CDR2 YFSETQ. The germline V and J ends were trimmed by 7 bases and 0 bases, with 12 bases remaining between them. As DNA, the CDR3 is TGCGCCAGCGCTTTAGCGGAAAGCACAGATACGCAGTATTTT. It is translated as CASALAESTDTQYF.

V is TRBV6-1 and J is TRBJ1-1, with D perhaps TRBD1 (5 bases). This CDR3 spans 16 amino acids. The V end lost 3 bases, the J end lost 7 bases, and 21 bases lay between the germline ends. CDR1 is MNHNS and CDR2 is SASEGT in the germline V gene. CDR3 nucleotides: TGTGCCAGCAGTGACGCCGGGCAGACACTTCAGGGTGAAGCTTTCTTT. The encoded protein is CASSDAGQTLQGEAFF.

This clonotype was seen many times. V usage is TRBV6-1 and J usage is TRBJ2-7; D is perhaps TRBD1 (5 bases). Germline V gene lookup returns CDR1 MNHNS and CDR2 SASEGT. This CDR3 is 14 amino acids long. V lost 7 bases, J lost 2 bases, and 15 bases lay in between. The CDR3 sequence is CASTSQGRAYEQYV. CDR3 DNA sequence: TGTGCCAGCACCTCCCAGGGCAGGGCCTACGAGCAGTACGTC.

This clonotype was observed at least ten times. This chain links TRBV27 with TRBJ1-1, with 10 positions matching TRBD1. CDR1 is MNHEY, CDR2 SMNVEV, per germline (reference sequence). V lost 7 bases to trimming and J lost 3 bases; unmatched junction nucleotides: 2. The CDR3 covers 13 residues. This CDR3 reads CASTGQGYTEAFF. Here the CDR3 DNA reads TGTGCCAGCACGGGACAGGGGTACACTGAAGCTTTCTTT.

The table lists this clonotype with many counts. CDR3 DNA sequence: TGTGCCAGCAGCTTAGAGGACACGGCCAAAAACATTCAGTACTTC. This gives the protein CASSLEDTAKNIQYF. This chain connects TRBV7-8 to TRBJ2-4, with D possibly matching TRBD1 (5 bases). V was pared by 1 base and J by 1 base, with 8 bases between. Germline values: CDR1 SGHVS, CDR2 FQNEAQ. The CDR3 totals 15 residues.

This clonotype was detected only a few times. V gene TRBV7-2 combines with J gene TRBJ1-1; 9 bases are a match to TRBD1. Germline-derived CDR1 and CDR2 are SGHTA and FQGNSA. This CDR3 is built from 16 residues. Trimming removed 5 bases from V and 2 bases from J; junction bases left unmatched: 9. The CDR3 sequence: CASSTHRGQSNTEAFF. Here the CDR3 DNA reads TGTGCCAGCAGCACTCACAGGGGGCAGAGTAACACTGAAGCTTTCTTT.

This clonotype was detected a few times. The gene calls are TRBV12-3 or TRBV12-4 and TRBJ1-5, with D unclear. Between the trimmed V and J ends, which lost 2 bases and 5 bases, there was a span of 4 bases. The CDR3 is 12 amino acids. This CDR3 is CASSLNYQPQHF. The CDR3 DNA follows: TGTGCCAGCAGTTTAAATTATCAGCCCCAGCATTTT.

The chain carries TRBV21-1 and TRBJ2-1; the table calls TRBD1, which could not be checked here. TRBV21-1 is annotated as a pseudogene. The CDR3 runs 17 residues. CDR3: CASSKARRQGASNEQFF. The CDR3 DNA sequence: TGTGCCAGCAGCAAAGCCAGGAGGCAGGGGGCGAGTAATGAGCAGTTCTTC.

The table lists this clonotype with many counts. The chain recombines TRBV7-8 with TRBJ1-3, with 9 nucleotides matching TRBD1. Looked up from germline, CDR1 is SGHVS and CDR2 is FQNEAQ. J was trimmed by 0 bases and V by 5 bases; bases with no gene match: 11. The CDR3 has 18 residues. CDR3 DNA: TGTGCCAGCAGCCCACGACGCGACAGGGGGTACTCTGGAAACACCATATATTTT. Protein product: CASSPRRDRGYSGNTIYF.

This clonotype was counted many times. This chain joins TRBV20-1 and TRBJ1-1, with no clear D. The V gene lost 5 bases and the J gene lost 1 base, with 14 bases spanning the gap. The CDR3 length is 14 residues. Germline CDR1 and CDR2: DFQATT and SNEGSKA (reference sequence). In DNA form, the CDR3 reads TGCAGTGCTGGCTCCCCGGCTGGGAACACTGAAGCTTTCTTT. Its translation is CSAGSPAGNTEAFF.

In this sample, this clonotype turned up many times. This chain links TRBV5-1 with TRBJ2-2, with D possibly TRBD2 on 5 matching bases. Per germline, CDR1 SGHRS and CDR2 YFSETQ. The CDR3 runs to 16 residues. Trimming shortened V by 3 bases and J by 0 bases, and 12 bases separated the two germline ends. CDR3: CASSSRTGSNTGELFF. The CDR3 DNA follows: TGCGCCAGCAGCTCCCGGACTGGTTCGAACACCGGGGAGCTGTTTTTT.

This clonotype was observed at least ten times. V and J are TRBV5-1 and TRBJ2-7; 7 bases align to TRBD1. Germline assignment: CDR1 SGHRS and CDR2 YFSETQ. V gave up 0 bases and J gave up 3 bases; unmatched junction bases: 3. This CDR3 comprises 14 residues. CDR3 DNA sequence: TGCGCCAGCAGCTTGGACAGGGGTCTCTACGAGCAGTACTTC. Its protein product is CASSLDRGLYEQYF.

This clonotype was seen a handful of times. The chain combines TRBV6-1 with TRBJ2-3, with TRBD1 identical over 9 bases. CDR3 length equals 16 residues. Per the germline V gene, CDR1 is MNHNS and CDR2 is SASEGT. V was clipped by 7 bases and J by 6 bases; unmatched bases: 14. The CDR3 reads CASTGQGLQVVDTQYF. DNA of the CDR3: TGTGCCAGCACAGGACAGGGGCTCCAAGTTGTGGATACGCAGTATTTT.

This clonotype was detected many times. The CDR3 region is CASRREATDTQYF. The DNA of the CDR3 is TGTGCCAGCAGACGGGAGGCTACAGATACGCAGTATTTT. The chain combines TRBV5-6 with TRBJ2-3, with TRBD2 identical over 7 bases. The CDR3 is made up of 13 amino acids. Looked up from germline, CDR1 is SGHDT and CDR2 is YYEEEE. The V gene end was trimmed by 5 bases and the J gene end by 3 bases; junction bases not matched to a gene: 3.

At least ten counts were recorded for this clonotype. This chain uses TRBV7-2 with TRBJ2-5; 12 bases fit TRBD2. V lost 4 bases to trimming and J lost 5 bases; unmatched junction nucleotides: 2. Germline assignment: CDR1 SGHTA and CDR2 FQGNSA. The CDR3 length is 14 residues. CDR3 bases: TGTGCCAGCAGCTGGACTAGCGGGGCGGAGACCCAGTACTTC. Amino acids: CASSWTSGAETQYF.

This clonotype has more than one count but fewer than ten. The V call is TRBV5-1, the J call TRBJ2-5; no clear D gene. V was clipped by 4 bases and J by 1 base, with 8 bases between them. The CDR3 has 13 amino acids. Germline CDR1 reads SGHRS; CDR2 reads YFSETQ. CDR3 bases: TGCGCCAGCAGCATAGCAGTCCAAGAGACCCAGTACTTC. Translation gives CASSIAVQETQYF.

The sample holds a few counts of this clonotype. The chain is built from TRBV27 and TRBJ1-6, with 7 bases fitting TRBD1. The CDR3 totals 13 residues. The germline CDR1 and CDR2 sequences are MNHEY and SMNVEV (reference sequence). The V gene end was trimmed by 7 bases and the J gene end by 7 bases; junction bases not matched to a gene: 4. CDR3 loop: CASMLTGNSPLHF. The DNA of the CDR3 is TGTGCCAGCATGCTGACAGGGAATTCACCCCTCCACTTT.

Many counts were recorded for this clonotype. The chain recombines TRBV6-5 with TRBJ1-2; TRBD1 is a possible D gene (6 bases). The CDR3 runs to 15 residues. Germline CDR1 is MNHEY and CDR2 is SVGAGI. The V and J ends lost 2 bases and 3 bases respectively, with 13 bases between them. Here the CDR3 reads CASSYTVGGHYGYTF. As DNA, the CDR3 is TGTGCCAGCAGTTACACGGTTGGGGGCCACTATGGCTACACCTTC.

The chain is built from TRBV20-1 and TRBJ1-6; 10 nucleotides match TRBD1. The CDR3 runs 13 residues. The V segment lost 6 bases and the J segment 11 bases; nucleotides outside the gene matches: 7. Germline CDR1 reads DFQATT; CDR2 reads SNEGSKA (reference sequence). The CDR3 here is CSAPGQGLTPLHF. The DNA for the CDR3 is TGCAGTGCCCCGGGACAGGGGTTGACACCCCTCCACTTT.

This clonotype appeared many times. This chain connects TRBV18 to TRBJ2-7; possible D gene TRBD2, 6 bases. This CDR3 contains 12 residues. The V and J ends lost 4 bases and 5 bases respectively, with 9 bases between them. In germline, CDR1 is KGHSH, CDR2 LQKENI. The CDR3 DNA follows: TGTGCCAGCTCACAGGGGAGGAACGAGCAGTACGTC. This sequence encodes CASSQGRNEQYV.

This clonotype was seen repeatedly, ten times or more. The chain recombines TRBV11-2 with TRBJ2-1; TRBD1 matches at 9 bases. Trimming cost V 0 bases and J 7 bases; bases outside gene matches: 10. The CDR3 runs to 17 residues. Germline V gene sequence: CDR1 SGHAT, CDR2 FQNNGV. CDR3 nucleotides: TGTGCCAGCAGCTTAGACGTTGAGGGACAGGGTCAGAATGAGCAGTTCTTC. Translation gives CASSLDVEGQGQNEQFF.

This clonotype came up many times. The chain is built from TRBV7-9 and TRBJ1-4, with D possibly being TRBD1 (6 bases). The CDR3 has 14 residues. The ends were cut back, 3 bases at V and 8 bases at J, with 13 bases in the middle. The germline V gene encodes CDR1 SEHNR and CDR2 FQNEAQ (reference sequence). Here the CDR3 reads CASSLGGVDEKLFF. Written as DNA, the CDR3 is TGTGCCAGCAGCTTGGGGGGCGTAGACGAAAAACTGTTTTTT.

The chain carries TRBV29-1 and TRBJ2-5; 8 bases are a match to TRBD2. CDR1 and CDR2 from the germline V gene are SQVTM and ANQGSEA. After removal of 6 bases from V and 2 bases from J, the junction contained 11 bases not matched to a gene. The CDR3 totals 15 residues. CDR3 amino acids: CSVTRNRGGQETQYF. The CDR3 DNA follows: TGCAGCGTCACCCGGAATCGGGGGGGACAAGAGACCCAGTACTTC.